This T cell receptor (beta chain) came from a study of T cells in Graves' hyperthyroidism and ophthalmopathy. Study conclusions and caveats: Using 13 V-J features, a model discriminated ophthalmopathy from stable hyperthyroidism. Peripheral blood also featured most of the thyroid clonotypes expanded above 0.001.

On the basis of clinical symptoms, serum thyroxine and TRAb, thyroid ultrasound and orbital computed tomography, diagnoses were made. Amplification of TCR beta CDR3 regions used RNA as the template. The HTBI primer set served for first-round RT-PCR of the TCR CDR3. Via MiXCR, TCRdb re-called the multiplex PCR reads, giving one row per CDR3 protein. The sample lists about 720,000 distinct CDR3 sequences; around 20% were seen once. This clonotype was observed a few times. Its antigen remains unidentified. The length of the CDR3 is 14 residues. V dropped 4 bases and J dropped 7; count of bases not matched to a gene: 10. Germline loops: CDR1 SGDLS, CDR2 YYNGEE.

This sequence originates from a woman in her forties or fifties with Graves' hyperthyroidism that later progressed to Graves' ophthalmopathy. The chain is built from TRBV9 and TRBJ1-2, with 7 positions matching TRBD1. The source material was blood. CDR3 coding DNA: TGTGCCAGCAGCTCGACAGGGTGGCTCGGTGGCTACACCTTC. Protein product: CASSSTGWLGGYTF.